Each of the 27 T cell receptor beta chains below was sequenced from the same sample in a study of response to subunit inactivated influenza vaccine. TCRdb recomputed calls from the RT-PCR reads with MiXCR, one row per CDR3 protein. Of 700,000 to 900,000 distinct CDR3 sequences in the sample, roughly 20% were seen once. The starting material was PBMCs from blood, obtained about 5 days after vaccination. The receptors shown here come from a man aged 45-65 years who received an inactivated influenza vaccine.

V usage is TRBV14 and J usage is TRBJ2-1; TRBD2 might be the D (5 bases). Looked up from germline, CDR1 is SGHDN and CDR2 is FVKESK. Trimming cost V 0 bases and J 6 bases, with 6 bases left between them. The CDR3 consists of 13 residues. Here the CDR3 reads CASSQDTSNEQFF. In DNA, the CDR3 is TGTGCCAGCAGCCAAGACACTAGCAATGAGCAGTTCTTC.

The chain is built from TRBV3-1 and TRBJ2-7; 7 bases are shared with TRBD1. The CDR3 loop spans 13 amino acids. Germline CDR1 LGHDT, CDR2 YNNKEL (reference sequence). V lost 3 bases and J lost 6; bases outside the gene matches: 5. Written as DNA, the CDR3 is TGTGCCAGCAGCCAGCGACAGGGCGGCGAGCAGTACTTC. This codes for CASSQRQGGEQYF.

A few counts support this clonotype. This chain joins TRBV7-8 and TRBJ2-1, with TRBD1 as a possible D gene (5 bases). Per the germline V gene, CDR1 is SGHVS and CDR2 is FQNEAQ. Trimming removed 1 base at V and 5 bases at J, with 15 bases between. The CDR3 has 16 amino acids. The DNA for the CDR3 is TGTGCCAGCAGCTTAGGGCTAGGGGTTAGAGACAATGAGCAGTTCTTC. Translating gives CASSLGLGVRDNEQFF. Using reference TRBV7-8 and TRBJ2-1 for the parts outside the CDR3, the full variable domain is GAGVSQSPRYKVAKRGQDVALRCDPISGHVSLFWYQQALGQGPEFLTYFQNEAQLDKSGLPSDRFFAERPEGSVSTLKIQRTQQEDSAVYLCASSLGLGVRDNEQFFGPGTRLTVL.

The CDR3 coding sequence is TGTGCCAGCAGTGATAAAGCGGGGGGCCCGCCCAATGAGCAGTTCTTC. This translates into CASSDKAGGPPNEQFF. The rearrangement uses TRBV6-4 and TRBJ2-1, with 9 bases aligning to TRBD2. The length of the CDR3 is 16 residues. Trimming cost V 3 bases and J 6 bases; bases outside gene matches: 9. Germline lookup yields CDR1 MRHNA and CDR2 SNTAGT.

The genes are TRBV24-1 and TRBJ2-2; tentative D call: TRBD1 (5 bases). The germline V gene encodes CDR1 KGHDR and CDR2 SFDVKD. V lost 3 bases, J lost 1 base, and 8 bases lay in between. This CDR3 comprises 15 residues. The CDR3 here is CATSDPGQNTGELFF. DNA of the CDR3: TGTGCCACCAGTGATCCCGGACAGAACACCGGGGAGCTGTTTTTT.

V usage is TRBV29-1 and J usage is TRBJ1-4; a possible D gene is TRBD1 (5 bases). The ends were cut back, 6 bases at V and 3 bases at J, with 11 bases in the middle. The germline V gene encodes CDR1 SQVTM and CDR2 ANQGSEA. The CDR3 has 13 amino acids. The CDR3 coding sequence is TGCAGCGTGAGGGGTGGGTCTAATGAAAAACTGTTTTTT. Its protein is CSVRGGSNEKLFF.

The rearrangement links TRBV12-3 or TRBV12-4 to TRBJ1-6, with unresolved D. V was shortened by 5 bases and J by 6 bases, with 14 bases between the two germline ends. CDR3 length: 15 residues. Here the CDR3 reads CASSQAITFNSPLHF. As DNA, the CDR3 is TGTGCCAGCAGTCAGGCTATAACATTTAATTCACCCCTCCACTTT.

The gene calls are TRBV7-3 and TRBJ2-2; 11 nucleotides line up with TRBD1. The germline V gene encodes CDR1 SGHTA and CDR2 FQGTGA. The CDR3 is 17 residues long. J was trimmed by 7 bases and V by 5 bases; bases with no gene match: 12. This CDR3 reads CASSPFPGQGVDGELFF. The DNA of the CDR3 is TGTGCCAGCAGCCCATTTCCGGGACAGGGGGTTGACGGGGAGCTGTTTTTT.

This clonotype was detected only a few times. V usage is TRBV20-1 and J usage is TRBJ2-3, with D tentatively TRBD1 (6 bases). This CDR3 is built from 18 residues. Per the germline V gene, CDR1 is DFQATT and CDR2 is SNEGSKA (reference sequence). V dropped 0 bases and J dropped 11 bases, with 30 bases sitting between them. CDR3 sequence (DNA): TGCAGTGCTAGAGATCCCGTGACTTCCAGGTCCGTCACAGGGAGGCAGTATTTT. Its protein is CSARDPVTSRSVTGRQYF.

This chain uses TRBV19 with TRBJ2-1, with D hard to call. The CDR3 consists of 12 residues. Germline values: CDR1 LNHDA, CDR2 SQIVND (reference sequence). V lost 4 bases and J 4 bases, leaving 5 bases between the germline ends. The CDR3 spells CASSTDYNEQFF. The CDR3 DNA sequence: TGTGCCAGTAGTACAGATTACAATGAGCAGTTCTTC.

This clonotype was counted only a few times. The chain links TRBV9 to TRBJ2-3; 7 bases align to TRBD1. Germline CDR1 is SGDLS and CDR2 is YYNGEE. Trimming cost V 4 bases and J 0 bases; bases outside gene matches: 8. The CDR3 sequence is 16 residues long. The CDR3: CASSIYGQASTDTQYF. The CDR3, as DNA: TGTGCCAGCAGCATATATGGACAGGCTAGCACAGATACGCAGTATTTT.

The table lists this clonotype with a few counts. The genes are TRBV29-1 and TRBJ2-7; the match to TRBD1 covers 7 bases. V shed 6 bases, J shed 0 bases, and the junction held 2 bases outside the gene matches. The CDR3 length is 12 residues. Per the germline V gene, CDR1 is SQVTM and CDR2 is ANQGSEA. The CDR3 coding sequence is TGCAGCGTCGGGACAGCCTCCTACGAGCAGTACTTC. It specifies CSVGTASYEQYF.

This clonotype was detected only a few times. V usage is TRBV4-2 and J usage is TRBJ2-3; 10 positions match TRBD2. The V gene end was trimmed by 3 bases and the J gene end by 4 bases; junction bases not matched to a gene: 16. CDR1 LGHNA and CDR2 YNFKEQ come from the germline V gene. This CDR3 is built from 19 residues. CDR3 DNA sequence: TGTGCCAGCAGCCAGGGGGTAGCGGGGGGTCTCCTTCGGGCAGATACGCAGTATTTT. Amino acids: CASSQGVAGGLLRADTQYF.

This chain links TRBV6-1 with TRBJ2-5; 10 bases are a match to TRBD1. Germline trimming cut 10 bases from V and 1 base from J; bases unmatched to any gene: 6. CDR1 is MNHNS and CDR2 is SASEGT in the germline V gene. The CDR3 consists of 14 residues. CDR3 DNA: TGTGCCACCGGACAGGGGGGATTCCAAGAGACCCAGTACTTC. As protein: CATGQGGFQETQYF.

The V and J genes are TRBV3-1 and TRBJ2-7; 8 bases align to TRBD2. V lost 3 bases, J lost 2 bases, and 6 bases stayed unmatched. Germline-derived CDR1 and CDR2 are LGHDT and YNNKEL (reference sequence). The CDR3 contains 15 residues. The CDR3 DNA sequence: TGTGCCAGCAGCCACCCCGGGGGGGGTCCCTACGAGCAGTACTTC. Protein product: CASSHPGGGPYEQYF.

The J gene is TRBJ2-3, the V gene TRBV3-1; D ambiguous. Per germline, CDR1 LGHDT and CDR2 YNNKEL (reference sequence). The CDR3 totals 15 residues. The V end lost 2 bases, the J end lost 4 bases, and 13 bases lay between the germline ends. CDR3 in amino acids: CASSQSLVRADTQYF. CDR3 DNA: TGTGCCAGCAGCCAATCCTTGGTTCGGGCAGATACGCAGTATTTT.

The rearrangement links TRBV28 to TRBJ2-7, with D unclear. This CDR3 is built from 13 residues. Germline V gene lookup returns CDR1 MDHEN and CDR2 SYDVKM. Trimming took 5 bases from V and 6 from J, leaving 14 bases between them. The CDR3 reads CASSPPMLSEQYF. The CDR3 DNA reads as TGTGCCAGCAGTCCACCCATGCTCTCCGAGCAGTACTTC.

The chain uses TRBV5-6 and TRBJ2-2; D gene ambiguous. From germline, CDR1 is SGHDT and CDR2 YYEEEE. V was cut by 3 bases and J by 5 bases, with 5 bases left in between. The CDR3 runs 12 residues. The CDR3 is CASSYMTGELFF. CDR3 sequence (DNA): TGTGCCAGCAGCTACATGACCGGGGAGCTGTTTTTT.

The chain combines TRBV7-2 with TRBJ2-7, with unresolved D. The germline V gene has CDR1 SGHTA and CDR2 FQGNSA. The CDR3 runs 14 residues. Trimming left V 3 bases short and J 0 bases short, with 9 bases between. The CDR3 here is CASSFSVLSYEQYF. The CDR3 region has the DNA TGTGCCAGCAGCTTTTCAGTTCTCTCCTACGAGCAGTACTTC.

This clonotype was seen more than once but under ten times. The CDR3 protein is CASSLTGTGREQYF. The CDR3 nucleotides read TGTGCCAGCAGCTTGACCGGGACAGGGCGCGAGCAGTACTTC. The chain links TRBV11-2 to TRBJ2-7, with 9 bases identical to TRBD1. This CDR3 contains 14 residues. V dropped 3 bases and J dropped 6; count of bases not matched to a gene: 6. Per the germline V gene, CDR1 is SGHAT and CDR2 is FQNNGV.

In its sample, this clonotype was seen a few times. The chain recombines TRBV27 with TRBJ1-6; 7 bases agree with TRBD1. From germline, CDR1 is MNHEY and CDR2 SMNVEV (reference sequence). The junction had 8 bases not matched to a gene; V was cut back by 5 bases and J by 4 bases. The CDR3 totals 16 residues. CDR3 protein: CASSPGQSLYNSPLHF. CDR3 DNA sequence: TGTGCCAGCAGTCCGGGACAGAGCTTGTATAATTCACCCCTCCACTTT.

The CDR3 sequence is CASSTTPNYEQYF. CDR3 DNA sequence: TGTGCCAGCAGTACAACCCCCAACTACGAGCAGTACTTC. V and J are TRBV28 and TRBJ2-7; D is ambiguous. In germline, CDR1 is MDHEN, CDR2 SYDVKM. This CDR3 is 13 amino acids long. V lost 5 bases, J lost 3 bases, and 11 bases lay in between. Full variable domain (remainder filled in from reference TRBV28 and TRBJ2-7): DVKVTQSSRYLVKRTGEKVFLECVQDMDHENMFWYRQDPGLGLRLIYFSYDVKMKEKGDIPEGYSVSREKKERFSLILESASTNQTSMYLCASSTTPNYEQYFGPGTRLTVT.

CDR3 loop: CASSLPGQNYNEQFF. CDR3 sequence (DNA): TGTGCCAGCAGCTTACCGGGACAGAACTACAATGAGCAGTTCTTC. This rearrangement joins TRBV7-9 to TRBJ2-1; 7 nucleotides line up with TRBD1. Germline CDR1 is SEHNR and CDR2 is FQNEAQ (reference sequence). The CDR3 loop spans 15 amino acids. V gave up 2 bases and J gave up 3 bases; unmatched junction bases: 4.

This clonotype came up many times. The V call is TRBV4-3, the J call TRBJ2-3, with D perhaps being TRBD1 or TRBD2 (6 bases each). The CDR3 is 13 amino acids. Germline loops: CDR1 LGHNA, CDR2 YSLEER. V gave up 0 bases and J gave up 8 bases, with 9 bases separating them. CDR3 residues: CASSQEGGRTQYF. The CDR3 DNA reads TGCGCCAGCAGCCAAGAGGGGGGCCGTACGCAGTATTTT.

The table lists this clonotype with a count of one. The rearrangement uses TRBV10-2 and TRBJ2-1; TRBD2 matches 15 bases. Germline lookup yields CDR1 WSHSY and CDR2 SAAADI. J gave up 8 bases and V 3 bases, and 8 bases lay outside the gene matches. There are 17 residues in the CDR3. This chain's CDR3 is CASSEGGLAGGLDEQFF. The CDR3 nucleotides are TGCGCCAGCAGTGAAGGAGGACTAGCGGGGGGGCTAGATGAGCAGTTCTTC.

The J gene is TRBJ2-7, the V gene TRBV20-1; 7 bases map to TRBD1. With V trimmed by 5 bases and J by 0 bases, 7 bases remained unmatched. CDR1 is DFQATT, CDR2 SNEGSKA, per germline (reference sequence). CDR3 length: 14 amino acids. The CDR3 reads CSALDRWNSYEQYF. CDR3 coding DNA: TGCAGTGCTCTGGACAGGTGGAACTCCTACGAGCAGTACTTC.

This clonotype was picked up a small number of times. The genes are TRBV15 and TRBJ2-2, with 7 positions matching TRBD1. V lost 1 base to trimming and J lost 5 bases; unmatched junction nucleotides: 7. The CDR3 is made up of 16 amino acids. CDR1 is LNHNV and CDR2 is YYDKDF in the germline V gene (reference sequence). Here the CDR3 reads CATSRGRGGRTGELFF. CDR3 coding DNA: TGTGCCACCAGCAGAGGGAGAGGGGGCCGAACCGGGGAGCTGTTTTTT. Drawing the rest from reference TRBV15 and TRBJ2-2, the complete variable domain is DAMVIQNPRYQVTQFGKPVTLSCSQTLNHNVMYWYQQKSSQAPKLLFHYYDKDFNNEADTPDNFQSRRPNTSFCFLDIRSPGLGDTAMYLCATSRGRGGRTGELFFGEGSRLTVL.